This TCR beta chain appears in the sequencing data of a study of spatial heterogeneity in lung cancer. MiXCR, run by TCRdb on the 5' RACE reads, gives a single entry per CDR3 protein. The data hold roughly 15,000 distinct CDR3 sequences, with just under 6.5% observed a single time. CDR1 SQVTM and CDR2 ANQGSEA come from the germline V gene. The V gene end was trimmed by 6 bases and the J gene end by 2 bases; junction bases not matched to a gene: 7. The CDR3 has 15 amino acids. This clonotype came up many times. Indicated time point: blood at routine non-recurrence follow-up after resection. The input material, whole RNA from tumor, nontumor lung or frozen PBMC, was sequenced unsorted.

The source material was PBMCs, sampled at follow-up. The chain links TRBV29-1 to TRBJ1-5, with 10 bases that match TRBD1. This clonotype originated in a male donor with early-stage non-small cell lung cancer. CDR3 region: CSVRDRGMGNQPQHF. In DNA, the CDR3 is TGCAGCGTACGGGACAGGGGTATGGGCAATCAGCCCCAGCATTTT.